The clone carrying this TCR beta chain was detected many times. The source of the sample is a study of early T cells in non-severe SARS-CoV-2 infection. V was shortened by 3 bases and J by 1 base, with 13 bases between the two germline ends. CDR3 size: 15 residues. CDR1 and CDR2 (germline): DFQATT, SNEGSKA (reference sequence). TCRdb reprocessed the 5' RACE reads via MiXCR and lists one record per CDR3 protein. The table includes around 33,000 distinct CDR3 sequences, around 7% detected once. V usage is TRBV20-1 and J usage is TRBJ1-5; tentative D call: TRBD1 (5 bases). The receptor was isolated from an adult who was a healthcare worker with PCR-confirmed SARS-CoV-2 infection or an uninfected control (not recorded which). Input material: whole blood. CDR3 nucleotides: TGCAGTGCTAGCCCCGGGACTTGGAGCAATCAGCCCCAGCATTTT. Translation: CSASPGTWSNQPQHF.